The subject of this entry is one TCR beta chain. Its matching antigen is unknown. The data stem from a study of T-cell memory formation after mild COVID-19. TCR alpha and TCR beta cDNA libraries carrying sample barcodes and UMIs were produced by 5'RACE using constant-segment primers. TCRdb passed the 5' RACE reads through MiXCR, listing each CDR3 protein once. This sample carries 300,000 to 400,000 distinct CDR3 sequences, 20% to 25% of them seen once, and the ten largest clones take under 15%. Study-level points and caveats: Whether day 37 second-wave clones are SARS-CoV-2-specific was not confirmed. Those CD4+ clones that contracted were mainly in CM and EM (CD8+ ones in EMRA).

CDR1 and CDR2 from the germline V gene are MDHEN and SYDVKM. This CDR3 is 15 amino acids long. Trimming took 1 base from V and 2 from J; bases not matched to a gene: 1. The sequencing input was PBMCs or a T cell subset sorted from them (not recorded which). The chain recombines TRBV28 with TRBJ2-1; 8 bases map to TRBD2. This sequence originates from an adult woman who had mild COVID-19 (a few samples of this study predate the infection). Cell type and time point are not known. The CDR3 nucleotides read TGTGCCAGCAGTTTATTCGGGAGGGCCTACAATGAGCAGTTCTTC. Amino acids: CASSLFGRAYNEQFF.